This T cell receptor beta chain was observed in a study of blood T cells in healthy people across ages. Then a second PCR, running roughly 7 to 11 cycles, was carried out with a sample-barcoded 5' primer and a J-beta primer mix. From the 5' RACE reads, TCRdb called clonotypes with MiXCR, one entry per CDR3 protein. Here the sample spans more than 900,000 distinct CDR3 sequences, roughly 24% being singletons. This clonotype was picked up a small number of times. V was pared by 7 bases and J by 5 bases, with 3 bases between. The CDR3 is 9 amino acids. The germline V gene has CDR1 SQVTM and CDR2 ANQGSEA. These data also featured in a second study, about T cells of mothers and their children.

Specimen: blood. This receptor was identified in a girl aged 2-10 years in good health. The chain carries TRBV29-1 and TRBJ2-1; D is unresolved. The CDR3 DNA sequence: TGCAGCGCTGACAATGAGCAGTTCTTC. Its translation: CSADNEQFF.